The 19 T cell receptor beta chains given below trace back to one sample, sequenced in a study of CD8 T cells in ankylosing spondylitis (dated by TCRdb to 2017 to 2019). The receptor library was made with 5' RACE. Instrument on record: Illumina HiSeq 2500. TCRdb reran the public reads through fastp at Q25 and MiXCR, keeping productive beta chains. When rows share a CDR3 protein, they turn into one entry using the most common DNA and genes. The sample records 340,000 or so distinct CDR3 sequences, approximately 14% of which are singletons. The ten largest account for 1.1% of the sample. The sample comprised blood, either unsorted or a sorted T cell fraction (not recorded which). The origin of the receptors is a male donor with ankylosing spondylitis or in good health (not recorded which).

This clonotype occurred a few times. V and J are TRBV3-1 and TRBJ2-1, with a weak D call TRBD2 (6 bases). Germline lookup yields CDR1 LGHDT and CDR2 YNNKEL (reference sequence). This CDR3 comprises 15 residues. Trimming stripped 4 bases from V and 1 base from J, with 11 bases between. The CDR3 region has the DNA TGTGCCAGCAGCCTCGGGACTCCTTCCTACAATGAGCAGTTCTTC. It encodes CASSLGTPSYNEQFF.

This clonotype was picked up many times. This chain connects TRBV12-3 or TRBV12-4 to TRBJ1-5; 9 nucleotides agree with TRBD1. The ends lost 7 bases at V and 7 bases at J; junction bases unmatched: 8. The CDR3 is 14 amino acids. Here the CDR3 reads CASTPDRGRQPQHF. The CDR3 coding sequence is TGTGCCAGCACCCCGGACAGGGGACGACAGCCCCAGCATTTT.

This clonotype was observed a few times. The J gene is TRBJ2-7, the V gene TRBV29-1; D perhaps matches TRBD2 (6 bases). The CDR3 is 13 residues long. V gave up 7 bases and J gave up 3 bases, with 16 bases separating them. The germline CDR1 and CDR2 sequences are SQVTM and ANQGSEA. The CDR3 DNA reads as TGCAGCGCCTTGGGGGGTGGGGACTACGAGCAGTACTTC. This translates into CSALGGGDYEQYF.

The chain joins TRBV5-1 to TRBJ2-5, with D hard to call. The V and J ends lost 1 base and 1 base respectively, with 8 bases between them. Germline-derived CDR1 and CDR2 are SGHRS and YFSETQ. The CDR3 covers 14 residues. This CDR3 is CASSLSLAQETQYF. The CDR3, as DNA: TGCGCCAGCAGCTTGTCCCTGGCCCAAGAGACCCAGTACTTC. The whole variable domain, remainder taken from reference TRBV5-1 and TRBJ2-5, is KAGVTQTPRYLIKTRGQQVTLSCSPISGHRSVSWYQQTPGQGLQFLFEYFSETQRNKGNFPGRFSGRQFSNSRSEMNVSTLELGDSALYLCASSLSLAQETQYFGPGTRLLVL.

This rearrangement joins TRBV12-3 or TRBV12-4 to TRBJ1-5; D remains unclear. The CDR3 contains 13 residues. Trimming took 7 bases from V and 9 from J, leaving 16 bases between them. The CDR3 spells CASNRDSSGPQHF. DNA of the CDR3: TGTGCCAGCAATCGGGATTCTTCGGGGCCCCAGCATTTT.

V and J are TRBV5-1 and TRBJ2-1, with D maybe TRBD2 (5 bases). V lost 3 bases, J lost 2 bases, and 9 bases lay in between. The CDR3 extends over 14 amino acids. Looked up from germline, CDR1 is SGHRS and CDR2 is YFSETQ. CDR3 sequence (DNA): TGCGCCAGCAGCTCACTAGTCCCCTACAATGAGCAGTTCTTC. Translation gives CASSSLVPYNEQFF.

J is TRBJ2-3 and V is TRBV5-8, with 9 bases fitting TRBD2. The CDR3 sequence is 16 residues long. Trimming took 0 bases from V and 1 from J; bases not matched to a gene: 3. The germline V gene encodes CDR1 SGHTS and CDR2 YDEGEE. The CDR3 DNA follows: TGTGCCAGCAGCTTGGCCGCGGGGGGGCGCACAGATACGCAGTATTTT. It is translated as CASSLAAGGRTDTQYF.

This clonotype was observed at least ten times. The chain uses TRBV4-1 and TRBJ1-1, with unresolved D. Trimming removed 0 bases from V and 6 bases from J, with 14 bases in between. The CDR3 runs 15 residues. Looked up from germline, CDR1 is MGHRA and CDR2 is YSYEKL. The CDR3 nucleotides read TGCGCCAGCAGCCAAGATAAGGAACAGCGATCTGAAGCTTTCTTT. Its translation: CASSQDKEQRSEAFF.

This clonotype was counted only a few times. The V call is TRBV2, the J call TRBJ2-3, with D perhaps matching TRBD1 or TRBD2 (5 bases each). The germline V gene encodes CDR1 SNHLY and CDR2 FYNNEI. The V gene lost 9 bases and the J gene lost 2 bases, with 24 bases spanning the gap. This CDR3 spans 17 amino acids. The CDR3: CARDSGTRGFFTDTQYF. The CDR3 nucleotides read TGTGCCAGAGACTCCGGGACCCGCGGCTTTTTCACAGATACGCAGTATTTT.

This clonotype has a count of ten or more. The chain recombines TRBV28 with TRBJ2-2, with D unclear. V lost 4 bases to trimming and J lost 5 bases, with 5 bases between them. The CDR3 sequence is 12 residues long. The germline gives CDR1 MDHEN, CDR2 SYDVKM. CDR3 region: CASSSATGELFF. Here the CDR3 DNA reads TGTGCCAGCAGTTCTGCGACCGGGGAGCTGTTTTTT.

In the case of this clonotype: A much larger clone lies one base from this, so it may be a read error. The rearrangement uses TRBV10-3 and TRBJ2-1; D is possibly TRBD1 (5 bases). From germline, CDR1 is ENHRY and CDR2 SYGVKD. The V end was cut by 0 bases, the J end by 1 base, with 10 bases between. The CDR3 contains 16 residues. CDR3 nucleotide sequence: TGTGCCATCAGTGAGTCGAAAGGGGTTTCCTACAATGAGCAGTTCTTC. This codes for CAISESKGVSYNEQFF.

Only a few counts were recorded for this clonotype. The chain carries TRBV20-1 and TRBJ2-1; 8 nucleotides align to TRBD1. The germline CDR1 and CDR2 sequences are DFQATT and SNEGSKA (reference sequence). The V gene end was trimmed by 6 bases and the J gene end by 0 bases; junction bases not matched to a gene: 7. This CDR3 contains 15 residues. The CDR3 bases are TGCAGTGCCGGGAGACAGGGGAGCTCCTACAATGAGCAGTTCTTC. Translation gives CSAGRQGSSYNEQFF.

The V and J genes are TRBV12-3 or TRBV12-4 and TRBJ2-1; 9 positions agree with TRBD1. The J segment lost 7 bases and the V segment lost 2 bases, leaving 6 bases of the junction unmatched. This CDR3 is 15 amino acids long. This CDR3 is CASSLLGQGRNEQFF. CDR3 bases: TGTGCCAGCAGTTTACTTGGACAGGGGAGGAATGAGCAGTTCTTC.

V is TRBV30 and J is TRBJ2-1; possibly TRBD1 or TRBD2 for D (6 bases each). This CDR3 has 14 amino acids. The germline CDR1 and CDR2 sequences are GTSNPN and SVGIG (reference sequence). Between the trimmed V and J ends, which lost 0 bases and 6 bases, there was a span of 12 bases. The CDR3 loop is CAWSVQGGFNEQFF. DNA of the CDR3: TGTGCCTGGAGTGTACAAGGGGGGTTCAATGAGCAGTTCTTC. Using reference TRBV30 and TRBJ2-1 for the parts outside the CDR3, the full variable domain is SQTIHQWPATLVQPVGSPLSLECTVEGTSNPNLYWYRQAAGRGLQLLFYSVGIGQISSEVPQNLSASRPQDRQFILSSKKLLLSDSGFYLCAWSVQGGFNEQFFGPGTRLTVL.

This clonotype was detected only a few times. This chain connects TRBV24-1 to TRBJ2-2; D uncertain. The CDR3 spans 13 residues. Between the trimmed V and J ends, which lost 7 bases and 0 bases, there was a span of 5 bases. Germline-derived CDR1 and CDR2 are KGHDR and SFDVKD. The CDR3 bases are TGTGCCACCAGGGCGGCGAACACCGGGGAGCTGTTTTTT. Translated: CATRAANTGELFF.

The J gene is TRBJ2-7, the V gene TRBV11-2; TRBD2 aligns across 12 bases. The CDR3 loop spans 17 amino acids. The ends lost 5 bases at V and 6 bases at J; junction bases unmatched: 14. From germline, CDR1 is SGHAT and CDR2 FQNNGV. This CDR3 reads CASSRPKTSGSRGEQYF. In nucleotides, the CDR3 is TGTGCCAGCAGCCGCCCCAAGACTAGCGGGAGTAGGGGCGAGCAGTACTTC.

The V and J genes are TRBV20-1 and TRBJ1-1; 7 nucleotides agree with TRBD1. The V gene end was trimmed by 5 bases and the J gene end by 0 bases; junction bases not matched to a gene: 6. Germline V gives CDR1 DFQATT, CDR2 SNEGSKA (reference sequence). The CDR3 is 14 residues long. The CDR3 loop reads CSAVRGQLNTEAFF. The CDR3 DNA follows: TGCAGTGCTGTCCGGGGACAGTTGAACACTGAAGCTTTCTTT.

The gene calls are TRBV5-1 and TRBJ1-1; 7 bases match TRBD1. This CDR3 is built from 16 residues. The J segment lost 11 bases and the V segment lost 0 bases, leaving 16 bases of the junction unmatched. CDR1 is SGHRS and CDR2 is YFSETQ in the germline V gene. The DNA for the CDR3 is TGCGCCAGCAGCTTGGGAGACAGGGTTTTTGGACATGTGGCTTTCTTT. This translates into CASSLGDRVFGHVAFF.

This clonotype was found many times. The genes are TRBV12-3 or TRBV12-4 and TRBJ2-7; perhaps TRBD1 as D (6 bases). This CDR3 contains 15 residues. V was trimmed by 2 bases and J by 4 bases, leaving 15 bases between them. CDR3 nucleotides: TGTGCCAGCAGTTTACAGGGGTTAGCGATTTACGAGCAGTACTTC. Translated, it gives CASSLQGLAIYEQYF.